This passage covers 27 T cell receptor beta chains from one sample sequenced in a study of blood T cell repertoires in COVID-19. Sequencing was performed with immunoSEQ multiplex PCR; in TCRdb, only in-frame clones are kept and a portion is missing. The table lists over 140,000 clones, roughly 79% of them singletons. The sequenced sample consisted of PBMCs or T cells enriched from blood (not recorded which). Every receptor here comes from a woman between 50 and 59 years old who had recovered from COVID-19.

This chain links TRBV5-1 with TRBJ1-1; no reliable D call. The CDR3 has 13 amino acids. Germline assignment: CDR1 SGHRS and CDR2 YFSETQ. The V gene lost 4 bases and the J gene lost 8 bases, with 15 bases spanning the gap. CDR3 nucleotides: TGCGCCAGCAGCATAGAACCGGGAGTGGAAGCTTTCTTT. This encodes CASSIEPGVEAFF.

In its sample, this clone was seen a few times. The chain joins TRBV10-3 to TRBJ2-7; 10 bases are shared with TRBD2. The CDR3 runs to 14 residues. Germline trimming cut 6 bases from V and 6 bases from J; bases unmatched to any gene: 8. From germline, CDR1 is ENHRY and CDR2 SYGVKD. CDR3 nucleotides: TGTGCCATCAGGGCGGGGACTAGCGAGTTCGAGCAGTACTTC. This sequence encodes CAIRAGTSEFEQYF.

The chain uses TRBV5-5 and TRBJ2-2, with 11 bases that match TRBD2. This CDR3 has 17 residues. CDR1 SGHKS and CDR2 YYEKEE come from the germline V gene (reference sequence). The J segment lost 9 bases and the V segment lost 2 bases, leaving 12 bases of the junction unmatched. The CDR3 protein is CASSFNSGGAFRRELFF. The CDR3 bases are TGTGCCAGCAGCTTCAATAGCGGGGGGGCGTTTAGAAGGGAGCTGTTTTTT.

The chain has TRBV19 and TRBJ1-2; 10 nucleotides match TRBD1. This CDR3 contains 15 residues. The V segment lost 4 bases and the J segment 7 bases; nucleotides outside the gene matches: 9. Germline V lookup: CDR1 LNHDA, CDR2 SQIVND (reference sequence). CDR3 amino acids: CASSRQGATSGGYTF. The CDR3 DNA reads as TGTGCCAGTAGTAGACAGGGGGCCACCTCTGGTGGCTACACCTTC.

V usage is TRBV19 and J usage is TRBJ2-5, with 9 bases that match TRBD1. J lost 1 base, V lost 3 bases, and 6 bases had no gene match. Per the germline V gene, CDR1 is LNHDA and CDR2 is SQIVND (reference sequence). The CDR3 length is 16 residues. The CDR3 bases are TGTGCCAGTAGTATCGGACAGGGGATCCGCCAAGAGACCCAGTACTTC. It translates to CASSIGQGIRQETQYF.

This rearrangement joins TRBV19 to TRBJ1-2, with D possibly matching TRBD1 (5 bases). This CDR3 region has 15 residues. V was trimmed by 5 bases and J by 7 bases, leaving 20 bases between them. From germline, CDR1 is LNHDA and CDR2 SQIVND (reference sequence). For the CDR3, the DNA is TGTGCCAGTAGTCTTTCCGACAGTAAATTAGGTGGCTACACCTTC. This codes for CASSLSDSKLGGYTF.

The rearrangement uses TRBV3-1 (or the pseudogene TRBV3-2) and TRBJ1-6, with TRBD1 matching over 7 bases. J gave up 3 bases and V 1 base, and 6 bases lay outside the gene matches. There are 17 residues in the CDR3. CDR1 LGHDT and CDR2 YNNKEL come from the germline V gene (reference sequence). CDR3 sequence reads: CASSQAQGVLYNSPLHF. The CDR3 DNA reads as TGTGCCAGCAGCCAAGCCCAGGGGGTCCTCTATAATTCACCCCTCCACTTT.

The CDR3, as DNA: TGTGCCAGCAGCTTCATGCGTCCCATTTCGTTATACGAGCAGTACTTC. Translated, it gives CASSFMRPISLYEQYF. The chain is built from TRBV3-1 (or the pseudogene TRBV3-2) and TRBJ2-7; D unclear. The CDR3 length is 16 residues. In germline, CDR1 is LGHDT, CDR2 YNNKEL (reference sequence). The V and J ends lost 5 bases and 4 bases respectively, with 21 bases between them.

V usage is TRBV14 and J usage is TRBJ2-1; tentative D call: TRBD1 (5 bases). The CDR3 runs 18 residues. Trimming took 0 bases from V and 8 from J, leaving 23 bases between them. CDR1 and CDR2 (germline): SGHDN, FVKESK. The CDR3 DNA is TGTGCCAGCAGCCAAGAGCAGGGTCAGGCCTTTTTATCCCATGAGCAGTTCTTC. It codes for CASSQEQGQAFLSHEQFF.

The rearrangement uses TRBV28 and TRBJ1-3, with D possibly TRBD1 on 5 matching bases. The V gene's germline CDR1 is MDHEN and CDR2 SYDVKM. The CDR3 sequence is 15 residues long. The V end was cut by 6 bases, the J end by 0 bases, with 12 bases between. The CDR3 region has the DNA TGTGCCAGCAGACGCCTACAGGACTCTGGAAACACCATATATTTT. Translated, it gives CASRRLQDSGNTIYF.

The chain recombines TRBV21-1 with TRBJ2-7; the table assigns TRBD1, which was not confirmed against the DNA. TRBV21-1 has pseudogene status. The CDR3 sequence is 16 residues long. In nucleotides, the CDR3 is TGTGCCAGCAGCTCCAGCCTGGGGACAGGGGGCCACGAGCAGTACTTC. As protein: CASSSSLGTGGHEQYF.

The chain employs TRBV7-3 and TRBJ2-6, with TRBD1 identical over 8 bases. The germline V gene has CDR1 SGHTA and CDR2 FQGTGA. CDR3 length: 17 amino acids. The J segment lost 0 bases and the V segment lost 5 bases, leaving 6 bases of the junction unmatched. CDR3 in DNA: TGTGCCAGCAGCCTTGACAGGGGAAGCTCTGGGGCCAACGTCCTGACTTTC. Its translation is CASSLDRGSSGANVLTF.

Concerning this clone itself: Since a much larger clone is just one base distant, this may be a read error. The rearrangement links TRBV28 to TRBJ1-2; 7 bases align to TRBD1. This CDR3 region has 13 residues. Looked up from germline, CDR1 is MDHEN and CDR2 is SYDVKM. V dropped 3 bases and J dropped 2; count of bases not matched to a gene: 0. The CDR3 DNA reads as TGTGCCAGCAGTTTGGGACAGAACTATGGCTACACCTTC. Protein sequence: CASSLGQNYGYTF.

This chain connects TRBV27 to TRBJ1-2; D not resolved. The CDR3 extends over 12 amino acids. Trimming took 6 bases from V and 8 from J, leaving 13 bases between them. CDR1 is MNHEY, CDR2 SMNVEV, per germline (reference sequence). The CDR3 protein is CASSALGSGYTF. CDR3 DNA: TGTGCCAGCAGCGCTTTAGGGAGCGGCTACACCTTC.

CDR3 region: CAWSLGDYQPQHF. In nucleotides, the CDR3 is TGTGCCTGGAGTTTGGGGGACTATCAGCCCCAGCATTTT. The V call is TRBV30, the J call TRBJ1-5; D perhaps matches TRBD1 (5 bases). The CDR3 contains 13 residues. V was clipped by 2 bases and J by 5 bases, with 10 bases between them. Germline CDR1 GTSNPN, CDR2 SVGIG (reference sequence).

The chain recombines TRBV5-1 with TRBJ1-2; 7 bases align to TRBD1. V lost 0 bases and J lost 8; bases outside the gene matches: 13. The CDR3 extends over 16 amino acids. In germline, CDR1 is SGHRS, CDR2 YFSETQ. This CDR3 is CASSLDGRDSLVGYTF. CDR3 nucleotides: TGCGCCAGCAGCTTGGACGGCAGGGACAGTCTCGTGGGCTACACCTTC.

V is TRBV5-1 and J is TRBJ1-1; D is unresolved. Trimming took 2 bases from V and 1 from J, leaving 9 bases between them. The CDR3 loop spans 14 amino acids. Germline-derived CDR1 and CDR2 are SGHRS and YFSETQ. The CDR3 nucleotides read TGCGCCAGCAGCTTTCAGGTCCAGAACACTGAAGCTTTCTTT. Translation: CASSFQVQNTEAFF. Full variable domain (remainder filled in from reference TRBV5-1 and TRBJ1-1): KAGVTQTPRYLIKTRGQQVTLSCSPISGHRSVSWYQQTPGQGLQFLFEYFSETQRNKGNFPGRFSGRQFSNSRSEMNVSTLELGDSALYLCASSFQVQNTEAFFGQGTRLTVV.

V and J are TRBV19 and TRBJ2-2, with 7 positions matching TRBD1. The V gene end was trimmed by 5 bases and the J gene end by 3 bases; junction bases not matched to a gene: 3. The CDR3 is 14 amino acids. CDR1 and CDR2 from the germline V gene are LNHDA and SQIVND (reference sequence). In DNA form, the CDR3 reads TGTGCCAGTAGTGTAACAGGGGACACCGGGGAGCTGTTTTTT. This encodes CASSVTGDTGELFF.

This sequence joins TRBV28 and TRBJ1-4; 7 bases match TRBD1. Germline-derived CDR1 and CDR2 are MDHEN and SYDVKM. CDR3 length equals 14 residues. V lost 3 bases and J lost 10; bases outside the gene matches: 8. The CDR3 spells CASSFGQAWGKLFF. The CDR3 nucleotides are TGTGCCAGCAGTTTCGGACAGGCGTGGGGAAAACTGTTTTTT. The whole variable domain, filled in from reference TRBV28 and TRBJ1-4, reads DVKVTQSSRYLVKRTGEKVFLECVQDMDHENMFWYRQDPGLGLRLIYFSYDVKMKEKGDIPEGYSVSREKKERFSLILESASTNQTSMYLCASSFGQAWGKLFFGSGTQLSVL.

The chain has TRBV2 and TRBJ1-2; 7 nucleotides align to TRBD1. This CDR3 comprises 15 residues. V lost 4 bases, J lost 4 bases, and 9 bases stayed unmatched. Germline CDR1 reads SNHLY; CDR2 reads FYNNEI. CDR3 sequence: CASSGRQGPSYGYTF. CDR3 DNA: TGTGCCAGCAGTGGCCGACAGGGCCCGTCCTATGGCTACACCTTC. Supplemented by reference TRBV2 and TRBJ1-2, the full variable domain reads EPEVTQTPSHQVTQMGQEVILRCVPISNHLYFYWYRQILGQKVEFLVSFYNNEISEKSEIFDDQFSVERPDGSNFTLKIRSTKLEDSAMYFCASSGRQGPSYGYTFGSGTRLTVV.

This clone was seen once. The CDR3 spells CASSKGSGRKYTGELFF. The DNA of the CDR3 is TGTGCCAGTAGTAAGGGTAGCGGGAGGAAGTACACCGGGGAGCTGTTTTTT. The chain recombines TRBV19 with TRBJ2-2; the match to TRBD2 covers 10 bases. The ends lost 4 bases at V and 3 bases at J; junction bases unmatched: 8. Germline CDR1 is LNHDA and CDR2 is SQIVND (reference sequence). The CDR3 sequence is 17 residues long.

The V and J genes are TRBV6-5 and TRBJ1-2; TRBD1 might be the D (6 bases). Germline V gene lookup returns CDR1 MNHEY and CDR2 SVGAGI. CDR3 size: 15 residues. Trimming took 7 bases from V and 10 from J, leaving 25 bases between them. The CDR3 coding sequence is TGTGCCAGCACAAAGCAGGGGCTACCGTCGGGCGTCTACACCTTC. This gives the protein CASTKQGLPSGVYTF.

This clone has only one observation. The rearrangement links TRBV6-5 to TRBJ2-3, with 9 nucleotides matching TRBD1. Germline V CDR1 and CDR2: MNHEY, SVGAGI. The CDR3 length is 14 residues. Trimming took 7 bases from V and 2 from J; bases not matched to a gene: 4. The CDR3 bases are TGTGCCAGCACTCGGGACAGGGTCACAGATACGCAGTATTTT. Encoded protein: CASTRDRVTDTQYF.

Here the CDR3 DNA reads TGTGCCAGCAGCTTTAGCGGGGGAGGGAACACTGAAGCTTTCTTT. It yields the protein CASSFSGGGNTEAFF. The J gene is TRBJ1-1, the V gene TRBV11-1; D is possibly TRBD1 (5 bases). The germline V gene has CDR1 SGHAT and CDR2 FQDESV (reference sequence). V lost 3 bases to trimming and J lost 1 base, with 12 bases between them. The CDR3 totals 15 residues.

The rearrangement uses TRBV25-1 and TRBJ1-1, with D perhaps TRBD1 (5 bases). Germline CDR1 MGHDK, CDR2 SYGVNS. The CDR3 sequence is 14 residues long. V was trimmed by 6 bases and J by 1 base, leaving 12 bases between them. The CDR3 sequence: CASSVTGENTEAFF. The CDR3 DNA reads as TGTGCCAGCAGCGTTACAGGTGAGAACACTGAAGCTTTCTTT. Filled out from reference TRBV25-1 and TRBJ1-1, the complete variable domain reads EADIYQTPRYLVIGTGKKITLECSQTMGHDKMYWYQQDPGMELHLIHYSYGVNSTEKGDLSSESTVSRIRTEHFPLTLESARPSHTSQYLCASSVTGENTEAFFGQGTRLTVV.

The CDR3 spells CASGQGARGYTF. In nucleotides, the CDR3 is TGTGCCAGCGGACAGGGGGCGAGAGGCTACACCTTC. The chain employs TRBV12-3 or TRBV12-4 and TRBJ1-2, with 11 positions matching TRBD1. V shed 8 bases and J 8 bases; nucleotides not matched to a gene: 4. The CDR3 has 12 residues.

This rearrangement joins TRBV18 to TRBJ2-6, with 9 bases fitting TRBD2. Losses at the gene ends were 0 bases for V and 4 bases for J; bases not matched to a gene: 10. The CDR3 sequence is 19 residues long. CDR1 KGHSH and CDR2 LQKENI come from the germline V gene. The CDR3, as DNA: TGTGCCAGCTCACCACCGTCCGCGGGAGGGCCCTCAGGGGCCAACGTCCTGACTTTC. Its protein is CASSPPSAGGPSGANVLTF.